This is a list of T cell receptor beta chains from one sample in a study of metastatic and nonmetastatic thyroid tumors. TCRdb re-processed the PCR reads through MiXCR. The table includes roughly 65,000 clones, 11% to 15% detected once. Material: blood. These receptors were taken from a male donor with papillary thyroid cancer or a benign thyroid nodule (not recorded which). Some clones in this sample may be carry-over from other donors' samples. Each CDR3 is given with its conserved first and last residue. The D gene is left open where the match is weak. Clone size is stated in some rows and not others, as once, few, many or a class when expanded.

v_gene	d_gene	j_gene	abundance	CDR3nt	CDR3aa
TRBV30	.	TRBJ1-4	many	TGTGCCTGGAGTGTTGGGCAGGGCGTGTGGAAGGGGGTGTTTTTT	CAWSVGQGVWKGVFF
TRBV6-4	TRBD2	TRBJ2-2	many	TGTGCCAGCAAGACGGGAGGTGACACCGGGGAGCTGTTTTTT	CASKTGGDTGELFF
TRBV7-8	.	TRBJ2-1	many	TGTGCCAGCAGCTTATTCGAGACCACAGATTACAATGAGCAGTTCTTC	CASSLFETTDYNEQFF
TRBV5-6	.	TRBJ1-3	.	TGTGCCAGCGGGGAAACAGGGTCTCCTGGAAACACCATATATTTT	CASGETGSPGNTIYF
TRBV6-1	.	TRBJ1-6	few	TGTGCCAGCAGCTTTGACATTTATAATTCACCCCTCCACTTT	CASSFDIYNSPLHF
TRBV11-3	.	TRBJ2-1	.	TGTGCCAGCAGCTTAGTGGCGGGGGCTCCATACAATGAGCAGTTCTTC	CASSLVAGAPYNEQFF
TRBV5-1	.	TRBJ2-3	.	TGCGCCAGCAGCTTTGATCTAGTGGGAGGAAGCACAGATACGCAGTATTTT	CASSFDLVGGSTDTQYF
TRBV18	.	TRBJ2-3	many	TGTGCCAGCTCACCATGGGATAGCGGAGGGCCCTCCACAGATACGCAGTATTTT	CASSPWDSGGPSTDTQYF
TRBV5-1	.	TRBJ2-7	many	TGCGCCAGCAGCCCCGGGGACGGACACTACGAGCAGTACTTC	CASSPGDGHYEQYF
TRBV7-2	TRBD2	TRBJ2-1	many	TGTGCCAGCAGCGTACCGGGACTAGCTCTCGATGAGCAGTTCTTC	CASSVPGLALDEQFF
TRBV20-1	TRBD2	TRBJ2-2	few	TGCAGTGCTAGACTAGCGGGAGACACCGGGGAGCTGTTTTTT	CSARLAGDTGELFF
TRBV19	.	TRBJ1-5	many	TGTGCCACAGGACGGGCCCAGCCCCAGCATTTT	CATGRAQPQHF
TRBV28	.	TRBJ1-6	few	TGTCCCAGCAGTTTACCGGGAGGGTATAATTCACCCCTCCACTTT	CPSSLPGGYNSPLHF
TRBV4-2	TRBD2	TRBJ2-7	many	TGTGCCAGCAGCCCCCCCCCCTCTAGCGGGGGAGGGCTCGAGCAGTACTTC	CASSPPPSSGGGLEQYF
TRBV6-5	.	TRBJ1-2	many	TGTGCCAGCAGTTATGGGCAGGGTGGAGGCTACACCTTC	CASSYGQGGGYTF
TRBV25-1	TRBD2	TRBJ2-7	many	TGTGCCAGCAGTGCGGCGGGGGCTAGCGGGAGCCCCCACGTAGGAGAGCAGTACTTC	CASSAAGASGSPHVGEQYF
TRBV12-3/TRBV12-4	TRBD2	TRBJ2-2	many	TGTGCCAGCAGGGGGACTAGCGGGACCGGGGAGCTGTTTTTT	CASRGTSGTGELFF
TRBV28	.	TRBJ2-1	many	TGTGCCAGCAGCTCCGGGACCTTCAATGAGCAGTTCTTC	CASSSGTFNEQFF
TRBV9	.	TRBJ2-1	many	TGTGCCAGCAGCGTAGTCCCAGGTTCCTACAATGAGCAGTTCTTC	CASSVVPGSYNEQFF
TRBV6-2/TRBV6-3	.	TRBJ2-1	many	TGTGCCAGCAGTTATCGGGACACTATAAATGAGCAGTTCTTC	CASSYRDTINEQFF